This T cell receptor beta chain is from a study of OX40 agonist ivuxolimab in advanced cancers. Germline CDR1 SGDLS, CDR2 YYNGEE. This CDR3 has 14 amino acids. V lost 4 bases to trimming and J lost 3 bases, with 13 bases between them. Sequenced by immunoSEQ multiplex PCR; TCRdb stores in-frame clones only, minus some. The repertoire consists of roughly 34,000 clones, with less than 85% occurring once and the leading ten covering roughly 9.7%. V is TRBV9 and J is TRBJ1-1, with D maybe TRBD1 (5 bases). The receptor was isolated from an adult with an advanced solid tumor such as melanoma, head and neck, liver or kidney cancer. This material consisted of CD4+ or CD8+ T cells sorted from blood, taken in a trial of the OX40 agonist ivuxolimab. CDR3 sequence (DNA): TGTGCCAGCAGCCCCGGGGCGCGGGACACTGAAGCTTTCTTT. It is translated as CASSPGARDTEAFF.